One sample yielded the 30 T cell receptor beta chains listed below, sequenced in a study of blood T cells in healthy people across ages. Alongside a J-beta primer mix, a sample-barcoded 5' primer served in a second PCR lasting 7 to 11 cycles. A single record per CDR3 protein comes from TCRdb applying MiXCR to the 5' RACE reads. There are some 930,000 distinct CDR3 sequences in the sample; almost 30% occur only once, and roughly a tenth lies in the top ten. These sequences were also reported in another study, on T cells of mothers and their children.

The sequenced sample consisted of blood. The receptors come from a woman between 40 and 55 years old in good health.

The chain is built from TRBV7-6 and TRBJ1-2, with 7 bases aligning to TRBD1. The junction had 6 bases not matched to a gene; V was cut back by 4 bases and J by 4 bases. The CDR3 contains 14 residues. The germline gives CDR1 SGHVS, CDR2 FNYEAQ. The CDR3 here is CASSSTTGLYGYTF. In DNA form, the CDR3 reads TGTGCCAGCAGCTCGACGACAGGGCTCTATGGCTACACCTTC.

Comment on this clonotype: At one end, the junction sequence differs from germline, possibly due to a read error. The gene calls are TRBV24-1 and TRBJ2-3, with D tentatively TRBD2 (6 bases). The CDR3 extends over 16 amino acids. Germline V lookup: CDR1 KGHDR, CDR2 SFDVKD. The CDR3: CTTSDSAGPHTDMQYF. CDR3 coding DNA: TGTACCACCAGTGATTCGGCGGGGCCTCACACAGATATGCAGTATTTT.

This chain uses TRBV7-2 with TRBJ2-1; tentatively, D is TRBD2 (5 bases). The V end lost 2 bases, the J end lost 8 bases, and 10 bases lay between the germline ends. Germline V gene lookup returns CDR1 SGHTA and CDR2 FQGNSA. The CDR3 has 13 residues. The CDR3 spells CASSLTLADEQFF. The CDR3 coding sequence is TGTGCCAGCAGCTTAACCCTAGCCGATGAGCAGTTCTTC.

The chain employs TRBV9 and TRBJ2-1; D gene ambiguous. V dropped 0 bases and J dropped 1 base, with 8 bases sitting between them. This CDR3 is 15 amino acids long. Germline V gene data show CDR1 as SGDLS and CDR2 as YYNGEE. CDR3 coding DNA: TGTGCCAGCAGCGTAGCGGATGGGTCCTACAATGAGCAGTTCTTC. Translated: CASSVADGSYNEQFF.

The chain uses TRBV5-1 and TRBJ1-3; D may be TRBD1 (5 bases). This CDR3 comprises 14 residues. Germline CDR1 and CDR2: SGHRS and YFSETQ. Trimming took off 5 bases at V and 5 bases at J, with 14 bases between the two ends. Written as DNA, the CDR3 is TGCGCCAGCAGTTTGCTGGGGCTCAGAAACACCATATATTTT. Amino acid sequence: CASSLLGLRNTIYF.

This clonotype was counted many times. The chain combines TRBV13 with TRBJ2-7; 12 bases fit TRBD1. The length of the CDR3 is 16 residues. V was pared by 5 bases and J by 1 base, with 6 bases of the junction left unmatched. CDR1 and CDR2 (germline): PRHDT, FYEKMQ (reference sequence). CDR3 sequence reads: CASSPMGQGASYEQYF. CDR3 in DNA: TGTGCCAGCAGCCCTATGGGACAGGGGGCTTCCTACGAGCAGTACTTC.

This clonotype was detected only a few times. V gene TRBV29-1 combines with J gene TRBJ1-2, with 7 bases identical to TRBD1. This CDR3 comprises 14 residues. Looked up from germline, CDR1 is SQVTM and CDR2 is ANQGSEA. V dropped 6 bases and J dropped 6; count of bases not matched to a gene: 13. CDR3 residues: CSVGRLDRDNGYTF. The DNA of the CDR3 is TGCAGCGTCGGACGACTAGACAGGGATAATGGCTACACCTTC.

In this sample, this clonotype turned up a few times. CDR3 nucleotides: TGTGCCAGCTCACCAATGGAGACACTGACAACTAATGAAAAACTGTTTTTT. Its translation is CASSPMETLTTNEKLFF. The V and J genes are TRBV18 and TRBJ1-4; D is undetermined. This CDR3 spans 17 amino acids. Trimming shortened V by 2 bases and J by 0 bases, and 13 bases separated the two germline ends. Per germline, CDR1 KGHSH and CDR2 LQKENI.

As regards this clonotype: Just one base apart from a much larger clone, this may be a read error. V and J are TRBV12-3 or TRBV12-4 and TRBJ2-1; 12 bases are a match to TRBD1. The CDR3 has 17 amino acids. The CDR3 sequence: CAGSLRRGGQGADEQFF. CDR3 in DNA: TGTGCCGGCAGTTTAAGAAGGGGGGGACAGGGGGCCGATGAGCAGTTCTTC.

The CDR3 bases are TGTGCCAGCAGTTTGTACACCACAGATACGCAGTATTTT. Translated: CASSLYTTDTQYF. The chain links TRBV28 to TRBJ2-3; D remains unclear. The V gene lost 3 bases and the J gene lost 2 bases, with 6 bases spanning the gap. The CDR3 runs 13 residues. The V gene's germline CDR1 is MDHEN and CDR2 SYDVKM.

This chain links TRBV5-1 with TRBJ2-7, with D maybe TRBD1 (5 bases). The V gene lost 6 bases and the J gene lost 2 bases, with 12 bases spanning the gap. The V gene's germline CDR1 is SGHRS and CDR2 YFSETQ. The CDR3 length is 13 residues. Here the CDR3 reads CASIADTAYEQYF. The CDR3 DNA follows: TGCGCCAGCATTGCGGACACGGCCTACGAGCAGTACTTC.

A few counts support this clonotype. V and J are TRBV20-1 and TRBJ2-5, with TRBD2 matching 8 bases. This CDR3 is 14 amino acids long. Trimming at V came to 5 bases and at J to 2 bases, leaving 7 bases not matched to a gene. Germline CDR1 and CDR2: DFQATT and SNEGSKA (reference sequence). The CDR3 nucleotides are TGCAGTGCTCACGGGGGGGGATTTCAAGAGACCCAGTACTTC. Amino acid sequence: CSAHGGGFQETQYF.

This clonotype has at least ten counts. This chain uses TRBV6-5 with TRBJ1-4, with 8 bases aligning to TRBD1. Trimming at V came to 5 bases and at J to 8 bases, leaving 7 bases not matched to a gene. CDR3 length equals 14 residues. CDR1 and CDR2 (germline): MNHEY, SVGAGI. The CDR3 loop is CASSPGTGREKLFF. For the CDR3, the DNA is TGTGCCAGCAGTCCCGGGACAGGAAGGGAAAAACTGTTTTTT.

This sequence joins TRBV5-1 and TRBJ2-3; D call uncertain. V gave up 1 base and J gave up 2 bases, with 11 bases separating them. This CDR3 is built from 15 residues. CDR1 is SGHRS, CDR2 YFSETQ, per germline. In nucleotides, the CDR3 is TGCGCCAGCAGCTTGTTAGCAGTACCCACAGATACGCAGTATTTT. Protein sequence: CASSLLAVPTDTQYF.

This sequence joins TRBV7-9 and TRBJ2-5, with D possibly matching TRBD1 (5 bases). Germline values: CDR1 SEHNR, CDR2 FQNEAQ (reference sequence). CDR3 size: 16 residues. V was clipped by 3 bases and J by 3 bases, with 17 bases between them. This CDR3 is CASSFPRPGREETQYF. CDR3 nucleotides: TGTGCCAGCAGCTTCCCCCGGCCAGGGCGAGAAGAGACCCAGTACTTC.

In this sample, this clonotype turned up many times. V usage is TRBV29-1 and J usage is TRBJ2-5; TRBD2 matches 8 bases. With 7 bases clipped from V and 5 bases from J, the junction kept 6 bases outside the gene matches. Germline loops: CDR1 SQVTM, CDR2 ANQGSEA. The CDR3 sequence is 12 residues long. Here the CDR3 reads CSGSGGPETQYF. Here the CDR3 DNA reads TGCAGCGGATCGGGGGGGCCGGAGACCCAGTACTTC.

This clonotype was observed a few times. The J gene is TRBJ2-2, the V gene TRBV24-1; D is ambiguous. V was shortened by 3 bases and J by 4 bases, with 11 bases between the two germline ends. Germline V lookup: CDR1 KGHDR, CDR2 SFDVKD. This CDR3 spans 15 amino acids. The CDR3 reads CATSDPRWITGELFF. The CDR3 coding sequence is TGTGCCACCAGTGATCCCCGGTGGATCACCGGGGAGCTGTTTTTT.

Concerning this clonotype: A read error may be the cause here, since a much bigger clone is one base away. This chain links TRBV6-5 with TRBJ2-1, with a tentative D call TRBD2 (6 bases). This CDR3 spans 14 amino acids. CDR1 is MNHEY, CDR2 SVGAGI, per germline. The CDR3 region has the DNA TGTGCCAGTACTAGGGCGGGGATATACAATGAGCAGGTCTTC. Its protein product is CASTRAGIYNEQVF.

CDR3 DNA sequence: TGTGCCAGCAGCTCGGATTTGGAGGGCAATCAGCCCCAGCATTTT. This encodes CASSSDLEGNQPQHF. The genes are TRBV7-9 and TRBJ1-5; no firm D call. Looked up from germline, CDR1 is SEHNR and CDR2 is FQNEAQ (reference sequence). CDR3 size: 15 residues. V was clipped by 4 bases and J by 2 bases, with 12 bases between them.

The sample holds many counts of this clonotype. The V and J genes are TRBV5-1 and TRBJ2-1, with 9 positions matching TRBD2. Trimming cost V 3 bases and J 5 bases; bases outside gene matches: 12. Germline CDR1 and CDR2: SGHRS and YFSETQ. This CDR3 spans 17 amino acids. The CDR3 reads CASSYSPGLAADNEQFF. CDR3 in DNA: TGCGCCAGCAGCTACTCACCGGGACTAGCAGCGGACAATGAGCAGTTCTTC.

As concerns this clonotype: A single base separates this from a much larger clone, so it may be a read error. The CDR3 reads CGARDREAGLQETQYF. CDR3 bases: TGCGGTGCTAGAGATCGAGAAGCGGGACTACAAGAGACCCAGTACTTC. The rearrangement joins TRBV20-1 to TRBJ2-5; 7 positions agree with TRBD2. Looked up from germline, CDR1 is DFQATT and CDR2 is SNEGSKA (reference sequence). The CDR3 covers 16 residues.

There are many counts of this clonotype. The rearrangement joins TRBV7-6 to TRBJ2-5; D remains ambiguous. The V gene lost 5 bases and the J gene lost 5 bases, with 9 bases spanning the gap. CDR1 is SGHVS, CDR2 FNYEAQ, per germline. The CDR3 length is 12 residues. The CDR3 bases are TGTGCCAGCAGCAGGTTAGGGGAGACCCAGTACTTC. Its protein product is CASSRLGETQYF. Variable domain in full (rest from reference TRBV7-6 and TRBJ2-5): GAGVSQSPRYKVTKRGQDVALRCDPISGHVSLYWYRQALGQGPEFLTYFNYEAQQDKSGLPNDRFSAERPEGSISTLTIQRTEQRDSAMYRCASSRLGETQYFGPGTRLLVL.

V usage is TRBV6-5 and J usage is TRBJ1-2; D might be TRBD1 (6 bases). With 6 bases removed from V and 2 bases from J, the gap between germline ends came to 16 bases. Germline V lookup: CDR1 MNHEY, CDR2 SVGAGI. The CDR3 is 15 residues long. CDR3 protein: CASRQSYRANYGYTF. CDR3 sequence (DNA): TGTGCCAGCAGGCAGTCGTACAGGGCGAACTATGGCTACACCTTC.

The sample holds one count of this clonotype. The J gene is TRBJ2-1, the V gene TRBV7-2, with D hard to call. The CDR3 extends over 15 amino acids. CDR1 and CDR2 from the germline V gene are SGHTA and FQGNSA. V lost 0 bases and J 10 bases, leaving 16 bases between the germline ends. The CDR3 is CASSLALSVLREQFF. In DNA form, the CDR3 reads TGTGCCAGCAGCTTAGCGCTAAGCGTCCTTAGGGAGCAGTTCTTC.

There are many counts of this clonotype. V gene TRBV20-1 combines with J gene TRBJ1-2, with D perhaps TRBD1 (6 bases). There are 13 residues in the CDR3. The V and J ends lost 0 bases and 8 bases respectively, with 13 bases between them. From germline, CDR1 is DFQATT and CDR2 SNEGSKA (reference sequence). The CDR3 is CSARDPGAGGYTF. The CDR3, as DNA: TGCAGTGCTAGAGATCCGGGGGCTGGCGGCTACACCTTC.

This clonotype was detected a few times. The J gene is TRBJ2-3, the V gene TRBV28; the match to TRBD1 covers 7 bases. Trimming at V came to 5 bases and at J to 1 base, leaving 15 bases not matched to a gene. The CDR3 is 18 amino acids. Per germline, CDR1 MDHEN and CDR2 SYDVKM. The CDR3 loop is CASSLTGVSPGGTDTQYF. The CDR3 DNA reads TGTGCCAGCAGTCTCACAGGGGTATCCCCCGGCGGCACAGATACGCAGTATTTT.

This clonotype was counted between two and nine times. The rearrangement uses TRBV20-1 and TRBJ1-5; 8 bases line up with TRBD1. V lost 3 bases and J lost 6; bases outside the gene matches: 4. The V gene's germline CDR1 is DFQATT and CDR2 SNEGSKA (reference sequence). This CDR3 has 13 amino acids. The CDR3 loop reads CSARDTGGQPQHF. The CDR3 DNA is TGCAGTGCTAGGGATACAGGGGGTCAGCCCCAGCATTTT.

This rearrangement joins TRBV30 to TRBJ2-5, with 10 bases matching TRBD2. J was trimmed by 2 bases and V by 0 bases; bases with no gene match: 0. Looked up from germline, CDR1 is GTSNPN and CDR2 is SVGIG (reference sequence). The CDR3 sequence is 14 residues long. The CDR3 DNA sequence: TGTGCCTGGAGTGTAGCGGGGGGGCAAGAGACCCAGTACTTC. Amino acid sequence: CAWSVAGGQETQYF. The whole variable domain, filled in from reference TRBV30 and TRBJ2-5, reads SQTIHQWPATLVQPVGSPLSLECTVEGTSNPNLYWYRQAAGRGLQLLFYSVGIGQISSEVPQNLSASRPQDRQFILSSKKLLLSDSGFYLCAWSVAGGQETQYFGPGTRLLVL.

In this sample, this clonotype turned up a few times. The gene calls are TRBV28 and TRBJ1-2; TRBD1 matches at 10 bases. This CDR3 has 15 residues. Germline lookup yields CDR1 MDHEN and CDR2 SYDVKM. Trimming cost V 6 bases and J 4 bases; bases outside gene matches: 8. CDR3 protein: CASSETRTGGYGYTF. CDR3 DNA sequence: TGTGCCAGCAGCGAGACCCGGACAGGGGGCTATGGCTACACCTTC.

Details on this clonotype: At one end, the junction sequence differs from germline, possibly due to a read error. This chain's CDR3 is CASSPEDRATGERFF. The CDR3 DNA reads TGTGCCAGCAGTCCCGAAGACAGGGCGACCGGGGAGCGGTTTTTT. The chain recombines TRBV12-3 or TRBV12-4 with TRBJ2-2; TRBD1 agrees at 7 bases. The CDR3 contains 15 residues.